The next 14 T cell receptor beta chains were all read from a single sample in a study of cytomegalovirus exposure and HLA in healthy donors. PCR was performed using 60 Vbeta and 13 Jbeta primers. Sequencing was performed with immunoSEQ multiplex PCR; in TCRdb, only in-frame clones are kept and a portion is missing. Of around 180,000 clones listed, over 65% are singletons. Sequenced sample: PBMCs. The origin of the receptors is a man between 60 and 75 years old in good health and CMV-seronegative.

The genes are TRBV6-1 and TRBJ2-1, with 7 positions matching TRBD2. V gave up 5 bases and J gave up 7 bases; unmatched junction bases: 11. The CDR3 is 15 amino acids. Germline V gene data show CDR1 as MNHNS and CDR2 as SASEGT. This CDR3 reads CASSSRRGFSNEQFF. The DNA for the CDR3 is TGTGCCAGCAGTTCGCGGCGGGGGTTTAGTAATGAGCAGTTCTTC.

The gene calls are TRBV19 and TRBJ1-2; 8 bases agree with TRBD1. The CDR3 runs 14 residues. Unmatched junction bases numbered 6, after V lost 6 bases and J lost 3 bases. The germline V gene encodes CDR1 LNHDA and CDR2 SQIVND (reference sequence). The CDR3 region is CASSTPGQDYGYTF. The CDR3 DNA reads TGTGCCAGTAGCACCCCGGGACAGGACTATGGCTACACCTTC. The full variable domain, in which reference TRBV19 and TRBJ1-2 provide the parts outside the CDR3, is DGGITQSPKYLFRKEGQNVTLSCEQNLNHDAMYWYRQDPGQGLRLIYYSQIVNDFQKGDIAEGYSVSREKKESFPLTVTSAQKNPTAFYLCASSTPGQDYGYTFGSGTRLTVV.

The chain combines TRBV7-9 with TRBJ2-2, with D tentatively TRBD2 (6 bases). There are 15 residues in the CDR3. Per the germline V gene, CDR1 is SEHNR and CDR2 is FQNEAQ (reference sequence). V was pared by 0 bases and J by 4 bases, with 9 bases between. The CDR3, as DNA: TGTGCCAGCAGCTTAGCGGCGGAGGGCACCGGGGAGCTGTTTTTT. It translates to CASSLAAEGTGELFF.

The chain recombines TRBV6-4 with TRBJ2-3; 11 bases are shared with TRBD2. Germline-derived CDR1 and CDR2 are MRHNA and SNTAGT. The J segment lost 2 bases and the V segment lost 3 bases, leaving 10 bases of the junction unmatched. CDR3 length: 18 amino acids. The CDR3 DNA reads TGTGCCAGCAGTGAAAACTGGGGTAGCGGGGGGGCCACAGATACGCAGTATTTT. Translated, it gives CASSENWGSGGATDTQYF.

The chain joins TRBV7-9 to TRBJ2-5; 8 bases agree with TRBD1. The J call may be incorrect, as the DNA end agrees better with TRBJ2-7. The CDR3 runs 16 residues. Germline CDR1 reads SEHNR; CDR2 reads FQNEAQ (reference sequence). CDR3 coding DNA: TGTGCCAGCAGCCAGAGAGGGACAGGTCGAAAGGTCGAGCAGTACTTC. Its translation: CASSQRGTGRKVEQYF.

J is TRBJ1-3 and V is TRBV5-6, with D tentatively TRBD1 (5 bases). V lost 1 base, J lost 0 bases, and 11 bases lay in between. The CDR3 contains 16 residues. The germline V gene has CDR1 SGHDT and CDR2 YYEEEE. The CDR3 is CASSLYRQGSGNTIYF. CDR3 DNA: TGTGCCAGCAGCTTGTATCGTCAGGGCTCTGGAAACACCATATATTTT. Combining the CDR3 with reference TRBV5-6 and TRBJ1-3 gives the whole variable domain DAGVTQSPTHLIKTRGQQVTLRCSPKSGHDTVSWYQQALGQGPQFIFQYYEEEERQRGNFPDRFSGHQFPNYSSELNVNALLLGDSALYLCASSLYRQGSGNTIYFGEGSWLTVV.

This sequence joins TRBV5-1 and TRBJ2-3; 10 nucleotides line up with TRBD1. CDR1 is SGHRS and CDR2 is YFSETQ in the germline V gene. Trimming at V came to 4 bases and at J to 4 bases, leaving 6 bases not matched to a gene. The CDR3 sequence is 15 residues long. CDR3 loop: CASSARDRGSDTQYF. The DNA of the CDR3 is TGCGCCAGCAGCGCCCGGGACAGGGGCTCAGATACGCAGTATTTT.

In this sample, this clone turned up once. The CDR3 is CASSFTEAAYEQYF. The CDR3 DNA reads as TGTGCCAGCAGCTTTACGGAGGCAGCCTACGAGCAGTACTTC. V usage is TRBV5-5 and J usage is TRBJ2-7, with D perhaps matching TRBD2 (5 bases). V was clipped by 2 bases and J by 2 bases, with 11 bases between them. Per germline, CDR1 SGHKS and CDR2 YYEKEE (reference sequence). This CDR3 contains 14 residues.

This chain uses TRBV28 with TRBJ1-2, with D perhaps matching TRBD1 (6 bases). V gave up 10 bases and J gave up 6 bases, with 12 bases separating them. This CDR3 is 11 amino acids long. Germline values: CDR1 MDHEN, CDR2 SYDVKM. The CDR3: CAIQTGNGYTF. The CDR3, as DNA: TGTGCCATCCAAACAGGGAATGGCTACACCTTC.

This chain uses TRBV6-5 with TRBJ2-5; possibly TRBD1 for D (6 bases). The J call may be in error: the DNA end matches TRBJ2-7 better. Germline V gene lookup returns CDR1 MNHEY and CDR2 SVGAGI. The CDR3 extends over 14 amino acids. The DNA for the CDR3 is TGTGCCAGCAGTTACTCATCAACCAGGGGCGAGCAGTACTTC. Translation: CASSYSSTRGEQYF.

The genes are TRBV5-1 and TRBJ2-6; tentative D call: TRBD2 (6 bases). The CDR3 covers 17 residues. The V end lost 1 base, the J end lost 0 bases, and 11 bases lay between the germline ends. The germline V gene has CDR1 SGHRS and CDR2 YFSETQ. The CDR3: CASSLTGTRSGANVLTF. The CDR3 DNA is TGCGCCAGCAGCTTGACCGGGACTCGCTCTGGGGCCAACGTCCTGACTTTC.

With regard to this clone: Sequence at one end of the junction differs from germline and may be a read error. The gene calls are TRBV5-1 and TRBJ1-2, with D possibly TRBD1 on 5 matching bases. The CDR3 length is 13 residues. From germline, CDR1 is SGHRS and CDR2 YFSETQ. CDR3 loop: CASSLGRDYGYPF. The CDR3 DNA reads TGCGCCAGCAGCTTGGGTAGGGACTATGGCTACCCCTTC. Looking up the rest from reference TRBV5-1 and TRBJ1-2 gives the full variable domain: KAGVTQTPRYLIKTRGQQVTLSCSPISGHRSVSWYQQTPGQGLQFLFEYFSETQRNKGNFPGRFSGRQFSNSRSEMNVSTLELGDSALYLCASSLGRDYGYPFGSGTRLTVV.

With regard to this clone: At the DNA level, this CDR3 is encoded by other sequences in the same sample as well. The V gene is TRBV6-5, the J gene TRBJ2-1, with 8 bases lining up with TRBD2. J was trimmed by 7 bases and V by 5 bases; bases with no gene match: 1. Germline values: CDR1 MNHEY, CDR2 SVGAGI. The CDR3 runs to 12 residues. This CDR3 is CASSRGGNEQFF. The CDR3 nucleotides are TGTGCCAGCAGTCGGGGGGGGAATGAGCAGTTCTTC.

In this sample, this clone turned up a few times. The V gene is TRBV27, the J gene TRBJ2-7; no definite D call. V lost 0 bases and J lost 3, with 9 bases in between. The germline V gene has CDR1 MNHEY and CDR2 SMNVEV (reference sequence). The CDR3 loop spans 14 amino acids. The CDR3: CASSLSTGNYEQYF. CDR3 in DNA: TGTGCCAGCAGTTTATCGACTGGTAACTACGAGCAGTACTTC.